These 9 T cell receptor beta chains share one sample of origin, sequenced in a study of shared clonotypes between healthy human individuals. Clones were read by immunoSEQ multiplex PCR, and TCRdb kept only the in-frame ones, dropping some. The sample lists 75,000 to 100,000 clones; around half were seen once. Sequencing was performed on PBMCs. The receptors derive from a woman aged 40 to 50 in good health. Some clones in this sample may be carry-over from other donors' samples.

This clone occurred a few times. CDR3 bases: TGTGCCAGCACCGACCCCGGGACACACCTCGACTATGGCTACACCTTC. As protein: CASTDPGTHLDYGYTF. The chain links TRBV5-6 to TRBJ1-2; maybe TRBD1 (6 bases). Trimming removed 6 bases from V and 3 bases from J, with 21 bases in between. Per the germline V gene, CDR1 is SGHDT and CDR2 is YYEEEE. This CDR3 contains 16 residues.

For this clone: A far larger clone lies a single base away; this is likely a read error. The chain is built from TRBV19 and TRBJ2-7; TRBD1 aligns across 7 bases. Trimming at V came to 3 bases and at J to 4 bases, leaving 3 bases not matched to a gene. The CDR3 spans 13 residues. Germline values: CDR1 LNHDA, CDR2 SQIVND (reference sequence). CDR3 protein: CASSIDRAYEQYF. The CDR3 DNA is TGTGCCAGTAGTATTGACAGGGCGTACGAGCAGTACTTC.

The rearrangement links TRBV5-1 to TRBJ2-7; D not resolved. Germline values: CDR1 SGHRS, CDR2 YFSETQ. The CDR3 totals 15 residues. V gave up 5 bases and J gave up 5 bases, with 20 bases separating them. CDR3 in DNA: TGCGCCAGCAGTCCGCCCCTTCCCCAGTCGGACGAGCAGTACTTC. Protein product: CASSPPLPQSDEQYF.

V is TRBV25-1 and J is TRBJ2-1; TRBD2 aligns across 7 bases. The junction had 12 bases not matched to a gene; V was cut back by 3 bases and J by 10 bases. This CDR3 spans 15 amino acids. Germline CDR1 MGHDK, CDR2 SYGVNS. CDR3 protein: CASSDNMAGEGEQFF. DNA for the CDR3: TGTGCCAGCAGTGATAATATGGCGGGAGAGGGCGAGCAGTTCTTC.

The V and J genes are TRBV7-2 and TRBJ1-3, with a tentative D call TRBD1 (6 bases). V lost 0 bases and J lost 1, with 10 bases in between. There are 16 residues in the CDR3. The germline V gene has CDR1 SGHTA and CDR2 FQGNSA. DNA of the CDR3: TGTGCCAGCAGCTTAGCCCCAGGGGCGTCTGGAAACACCATATATTTT. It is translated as CASSLAPGASGNTIYF. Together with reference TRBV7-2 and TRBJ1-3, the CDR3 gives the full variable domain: GAGVSQSPSNKVTEKGKDVELRCDPISGHTALYWYRQSLGQGLEFLIYFQGNSAPDKSGLPSDRFSAERTGGSVSTLTIQRTQQEDSAVYLCASSLAPGASGNTIYFGEGSWLTVV.

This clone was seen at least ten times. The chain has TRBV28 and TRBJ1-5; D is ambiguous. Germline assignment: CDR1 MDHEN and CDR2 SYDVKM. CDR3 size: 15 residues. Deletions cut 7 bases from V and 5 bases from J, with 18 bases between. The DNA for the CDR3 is TGTGCCAGCACCCCGGGTGGTGGCATCTATCAGCCCCAGCATTTT. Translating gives CASTPGGGIYQPQHF.

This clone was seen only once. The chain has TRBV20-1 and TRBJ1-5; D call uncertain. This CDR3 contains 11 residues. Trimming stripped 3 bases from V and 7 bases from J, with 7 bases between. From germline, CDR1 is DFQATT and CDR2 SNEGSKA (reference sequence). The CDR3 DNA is TGCAGTGCTAGGGACGGCCAGCCCCAGCATTTT. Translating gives CSARDGQPQHF.

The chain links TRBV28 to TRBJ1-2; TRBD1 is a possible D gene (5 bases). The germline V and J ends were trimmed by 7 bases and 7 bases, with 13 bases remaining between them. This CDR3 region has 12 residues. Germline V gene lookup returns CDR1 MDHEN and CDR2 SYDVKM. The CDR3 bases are TGTGCCAGCACCACTAGGAGGGGTGGCTACACCTTC. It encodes CASTTRRGGYTF.

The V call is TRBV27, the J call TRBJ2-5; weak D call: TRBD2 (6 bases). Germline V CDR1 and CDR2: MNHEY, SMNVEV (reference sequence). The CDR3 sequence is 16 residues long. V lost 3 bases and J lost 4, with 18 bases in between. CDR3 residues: CASSFGGTGAGETQYF. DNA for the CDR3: TGTGCCAGCAGTTTCGGTGGAACGGGAGCGGGAGAGACCCAGTACTTC.